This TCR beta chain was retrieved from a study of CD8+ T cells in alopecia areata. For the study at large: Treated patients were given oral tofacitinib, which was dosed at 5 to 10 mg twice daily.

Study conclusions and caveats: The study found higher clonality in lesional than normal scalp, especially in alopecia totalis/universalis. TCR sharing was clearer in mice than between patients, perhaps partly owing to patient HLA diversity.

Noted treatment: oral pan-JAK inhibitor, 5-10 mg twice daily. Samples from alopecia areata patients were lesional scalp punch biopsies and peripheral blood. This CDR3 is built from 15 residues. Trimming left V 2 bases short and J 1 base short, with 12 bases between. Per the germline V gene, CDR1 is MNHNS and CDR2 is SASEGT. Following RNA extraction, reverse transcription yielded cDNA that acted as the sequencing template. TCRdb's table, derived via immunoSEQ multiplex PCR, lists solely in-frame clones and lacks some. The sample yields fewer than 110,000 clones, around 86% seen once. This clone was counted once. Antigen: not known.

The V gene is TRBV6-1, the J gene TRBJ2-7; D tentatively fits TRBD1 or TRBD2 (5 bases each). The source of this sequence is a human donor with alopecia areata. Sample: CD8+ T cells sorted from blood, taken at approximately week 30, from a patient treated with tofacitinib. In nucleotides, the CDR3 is TGTGCCAGCAGTGAATTGGGGACGTCGTCCTACGAGCAGTACTTC. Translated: CASSELGTSSYEQYF.